This T cell receptor beta chain was sequenced during a study of blood T cell repertoires in COVID-19. In the study overall: The United States, Italy and Spain were the sources of the acute and convalescent COVID-19 samples. Sources were T cells, B-cell-depleted T cells, or PBMCs; the material itself was cDNA or gDNA.

It was during active infection that Seattle patients were enrolled and then longitudinally followed. Methods used by the authors: Amplifying reference gene primers gave estimates of nucleated cell counts. TCRdb's copy holds only in-frame clones and misses some; the assay was immunoSEQ multiplex PCR. V and J calls and clone size follow that table, whereas D and trimming were derived from the DNA. Here the sample spans more than 150,000 clones, about four fifths being singletons. Losses at the gene ends were 1 base for V and 2 bases for J; bases not matched to a gene: 2. In germline, CDR1 is SGHAT, CDR2 FQNNGV. The CDR3 length is 15 residues.

The TCR sequence derives from a woman aged 80 or over with COVID-19, enrolled during active disease. The chain employs TRBV11-2 and TRBJ2-3; 8 positions agree with TRBD1. The sample was peripheral blood. Written as DNA, the CDR3 is TGTGCCAGCAGCTTAGGGACAGGGTTCACAGATACGCAGTATTTT. It is translated as CASSLGTGFTDTQYF.